The present TCR beta chain was sequenced within a study of shared clonotypes between healthy human individuals. The CDR3 has 16 residues. V gave up 7 bases and J gave up 5 bases, with 23 bases separating them. Germline CDR1 and CDR2: SGHAT and FQNNGV. This clone has a single count. Antigen unknown. Some clones are missing from TCRdb's copy, which holds only in-frame ones; the method was immunoSEQ multiplex PCR. The data hold around 2,000,000 clones, with 90% to 95% observed a single time. Study results and limitations: Blood was the sole source, and tissue repertoires probably differ.

CD8 cells regarded as naive lacked CD45RO, were positively chosen for CCR7, and omitted terminally differentiated effector memory CD45RA+ cells. The receptor's source is a man aged 18 to 30 in good health. Some clones in this sample may be carry-over from other donors' samples. The specimen was naive CD8+ T cells from PBMCs. V is TRBV11-2 and J is TRBJ1-1; no firm D call. The CDR3 sequence is CASNFLGRTGGTEAFF. The CDR3, as DNA: TGTGCCAGCAACTTTCTCGGGAGGACCGGTGGGACTGAAGCTTTCTTT.